These 17 T cell receptor beta chains were sequenced from one sample in a study of T-cell memory formation after mild COVID-19. TCRdb passed the 5' RACE reads through MiXCR, listing each CDR3 protein once. Among a few hundred thousand distinct CDR3 sequences, 16% were seen once, and the ten largest hold 20% to 25%. The specimen sequenced was PBMCs or a T cell subset sorted from them (not recorded which). Every receptor here comes from a man between 18 and 35 years old who had mild COVID-19 (a few samples of this study predate the infection). Cell type and time point are not known.

The chain employs TRBV20-1 and TRBJ1-4; no clear D. Trimming removed 0 bases at V and 7 bases at J, with 15 bases between. The CDR3 runs 15 residues. In germline, CDR1 is DFQATT, CDR2 SNEGSKA (reference sequence). CDR3 residues: CSARDEGRIGEKLFF. Here the CDR3 DNA reads TGCAGTGCTAGAGATGAGGGCAGGATCGGTGAAAAACTGTTTTTT.

V is TRBV20-1 and J is TRBJ2-7, with a tentative D call TRBD1 (6 bases). Germline CDR1 DFQATT, CDR2 SNEGSKA (reference sequence). V lost 2 bases and J 4 bases, leaving 12 bases between the germline ends. This CDR3 comprises 13 residues. The CDR3 DNA is TGCAGTGCTAGATCGGCAGGGGCATACGAGCAGTACGTC. It yields the protein CSARSAGAYEQYV.

V gene TRBV6-5 combines with J gene TRBJ2-7; D unresolved. V lost 3 bases and J lost 0, with 9 bases in between. The CDR3 consists of 14 residues. Germline V gene lookup returns CDR1 MNHEY and CDR2 SVGAGI. CDR3 sequence reads: CASSYRAASYEQYF. The CDR3 coding sequence is TGTGCCAGCAGTTATAGGGCAGCCTCCTACGAGCAGTACTTC.

This clonotype came up a few times. This chain uses TRBV11-2 with TRBJ1-1; possibly TRBD1 for D (5 bases). The CDR3 covers 13 residues. Germline values: CDR1 SGHAT, CDR2 FQNNGV. V was clipped by 3 bases and J by 7 bases, with 12 bases between them. CDR3 nucleotides: TGTGCCAGCAGCTTTGGGGGGAGGAGTGAAGCTTTCTTT. Its translation is CASSFGGRSEAFF.

DNA of the CDR3: TGTGCCAGCAGCCAAGCCGCACAGGAAGAGACCCAGTACTTC. Protein sequence: CASSQAAQEETQYF. The chain joins TRBV4-2 to TRBJ2-5, with a weak D call TRBD1 (5 bases). V was clipped by 1 base and J by 3 bases, with 9 bases between them. CDR3 length: 14 residues. The V gene's germline CDR1 is LGHNA and CDR2 YNFKEQ.

This clonotype has more than one count but fewer than ten. This sequence joins TRBV24-1 and TRBJ1-1; D gene ambiguous. Germline V gives CDR1 KGHDR, CDR2 SFDVKD. This CDR3 is built from 15 residues. Trimming stripped 5 bases from V and 0 bases from J, with 12 bases between. For the CDR3, the DNA is TGTGCCACCAGTGTCCCCACGGATATGAACACTGAAGCTTTCTTT. This sequence encodes CATSVPTDMNTEAFF.

This clonotype was seen only a few times. The J gene is TRBJ2-5, the V gene TRBV3-1; TRBD1 matches at 9 bases. The CDR3 covers 15 residues. J lost 2 bases, V lost 4 bases, and 5 bases had no gene match. Germline V gene data show CDR1 as LGHDT and CDR2 as YNNKEL (reference sequence). The CDR3 DNA follows: TGTGCCAGCAGCCGCGGACAGGGGCCTCAAGAGACCCAGTACTTC. Its protein is CASSRGQGPQETQYF.

V is TRBV5-1 and J is TRBJ1-6, with a weak D call TRBD1 (5 bases). This CDR3 contains 14 residues. Germline lookup yields CDR1 SGHRS and CDR2 YFSETQ. Between the trimmed V and J ends, which lost 0 bases and 9 bases, there was a span of 10 bases. The CDR3 sequence: CASSLEGRGSPLHF. The CDR3 coding sequence is TGCGCCAGCAGCTTGGAGGGAAGGGGTTCACCCCTCCACTTT. Based on the CDR3 plus reference TRBV5-1 and TRBJ1-6, the full variable domain is KAGVTQTPRYLIKTRGQQVTLSCSPISGHRSVSWYQQTPGQGLQFLFEYFSETQRNKGNFPGRFSGRQFSNSRSEMNVSTLELGDSALYLCASSLEGRGSPLHFGNGTRLTVT.

The V and J genes are TRBV7-2 and TRBJ2-4; possibly TRBD1 or TRBD2 for D (5 bases each). This CDR3 has 15 residues. Germline V gene lookup returns CDR1 SGHTA and CDR2 FQGNSA. Trimming shortened V by 5 bases and J by 8 bases, and 19 bases separated the two germline ends. The CDR3: CASSPLTGPSDIQYF. CDR3 in DNA: TGTGCCAGCAGCCCCCTTACGGGACCCTCAGACATTCAGTACTTC.

A few counts support this clonotype. The chain has TRBV12-3 or TRBV12-4 and TRBJ1-1; the match to TRBD1 covers 8 bases. The CDR3 is 13 residues long. The trim removed 9 bases at V and 4 bases at J, leaving 7 bases unmatched. The CDR3 bases are TGTGCCAGTATGACTACAGGGGGCACTGAAGCTTTCTTT. Amino acid sequence: CASMTTGGTEAFF.

There are a few counts of this clonotype. V usage is TRBV6-6 and J usage is TRBJ1-1, with 9 bases matching TRBD1. Germline V CDR1 and CDR2: MNHNY, SVGAGI (reference sequence). CDR3 size: 15 residues. V gave up 2 bases and J gave up 5 bases; unmatched junction bases: 6. CDR3 sequence: CASSYERQGGTEAFF. The CDR3 DNA sequence: TGTGCCAGCAGTTACGAAAGACAGGGGGGAACTGAAGCTTTCTTT.

The V call is TRBV5-1, the J call TRBJ2-2, with D hard to call. Germline V CDR1 and CDR2: SGHRS, YFSETQ. V gave up 4 bases and J gave up 5 bases, with 12 bases separating them. This CDR3 region has 14 residues. The CDR3 coding sequence is TGCGCCAGCAGCCGCCTGACAAAGACCGGGGAGCTGTTTTTT. Residues: CASSRLTKTGELFF.

In its sample, this clonotype was seen a few times. The chain joins TRBV7-9 to TRBJ1-2; 10 nucleotides line up with TRBD1. Germline lookup yields CDR1 SEHNR and CDR2 FQNEAQ (reference sequence). The V and J ends lost 3 bases and 8 bases, in that order; junction bases with no gene match: 9. The CDR3 is 15 residues long. The CDR3 bases are TGTGCCAGCAGCTTGGGGACAGGGGCCCTCGGAGGCTACACCTTC. Its translation is CASSLGTGALGGYTF.

The gene calls are TRBV20-1 and TRBJ2-7; TRBD1 agrees at 10 bases. This CDR3 region has 15 residues. Losses at the gene ends were 1 base for V and 6 bases for J; bases not matched to a gene: 9. Per germline, CDR1 DFQATT and CDR2 SNEGSKA (reference sequence). The CDR3 protein is CSARGGQGYKCEQYV. In DNA, the CDR3 is TGCAGTGCTAGAGGGGGACAGGGGTACAAGTGCGAGCAGTACGTC.

This clonotype was detected a few times. V is TRBV24-1 and J is TRBJ2-2; TRBD2 matches 7 bases. Germline V CDR1 and CDR2: KGHDR, SFDVKD. V gave up 2 bases and J gave up 2 bases; unmatched junction bases: 4. This CDR3 is 16 amino acids long. The CDR3 loop is CATSDWGGSNTGELFF. CDR3 DNA sequence: TGTGCCACCAGTGATTGGGGGGGTTCCAACACCGGGGAGCTGTTTTTT.

The chain has TRBV6-2 or TRBV6-3 and TRBJ2-7; possibly TRBD1 for D (6 bases). The CDR3 totals 12 residues. Germline V CDR1 and CDR2: MNHEY, SVGEGT. The germline V and J ends were trimmed by 6 bases and 6 bases, with 12 bases remaining between them. CDR3 region: CASSQQGAEQYV. The CDR3 DNA follows: TGTGCCAGCAGCCAACAGGGAGCCGAGCAGTACGTC.

This chain uses TRBV9 with TRBJ2-1, with 8 bases aligning to TRBD2. CDR1 and CDR2 (germline): SGDLS, YYNGEE. V trimming: 5 bases; J trimming: 5 bases; junction bases outside the gene matches: 6. CDR3 size: 14 residues. The CDR3 sequence is CASSPGLVNNEQFF. The CDR3 DNA reads as TGTGCCAGCAGTCCGGGACTAGTCAACAATGAGCAGTTCTTC.